This TCR beta chain was retrieved from a study of T cell clonality in common variable immunodeficiency. Broader study findings: In common variable immunodeficiency, TCR beta chains reportedly carried fewer deletions and N-nucleotide insertions. CVID subjects shared fewer TCRbeta clones than healthy controls did.

Both groups were predominantly of Caucasian heritage. Only in-frame clones appear in the TCRdb table, and some are missing; sequencing was by immunoSEQ multiplex PCR. Sampling found tens of thousands of clones, none seen once. This clone was seen at least ten times. No antigen is known for it. The CDR3 end lies 3 residues beyond the end of the read and is filled in from the germline J gene. The CDR3 covers 21 residues. J gave up 3 bases and V 3 bases, and 22 bases lay outside the gene matches. This chain connects TRBV23-1 to TRBJ2-7; 11 bases are shared with TRBD1. TRBV23-1 is marked as an open reading frame, function uncertain. This clonotype originated in a person aged 18 to 75 in good health. Specimen: peripheral blood mononuclear cells. The DNA read from the CDR3 is TGCGCCAGCAGTCATAAAAAAAATCGCCCGGACAGGGGGCTCCCCAGCTACGAG. Its translation: CASSHKKNRPDRGLPSYE. The CDR3 in full is CASSHKKNRPDRGLPSYEQYF.